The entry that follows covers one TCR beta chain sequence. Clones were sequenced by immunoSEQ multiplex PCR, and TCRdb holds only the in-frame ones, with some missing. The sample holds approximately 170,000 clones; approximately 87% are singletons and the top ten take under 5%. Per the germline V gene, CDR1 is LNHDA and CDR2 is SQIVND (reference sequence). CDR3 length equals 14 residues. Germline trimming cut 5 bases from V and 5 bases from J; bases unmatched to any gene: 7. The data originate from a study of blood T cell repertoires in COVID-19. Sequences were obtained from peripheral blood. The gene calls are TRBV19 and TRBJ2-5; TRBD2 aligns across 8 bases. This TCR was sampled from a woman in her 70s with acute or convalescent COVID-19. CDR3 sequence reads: CASSFGGAWETQYF. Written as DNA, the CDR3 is TGTGCCAGTAGTTTCGGGGGGGCCTGGGAGACCCAGTACTTC.